The rows below give T cell receptor beta chains drawn from one sample of a study of OX40 agonist ivuxolimab in advanced cancers. Assay: immunoSEQ multiplex PCR; the TCRdb copy retains only in-frame clones and omits some. The table lists 30,000 to 35,000 clones, approximately 79% of them singletons. The sequences come from CD4+ or CD8+ T cells sorted from blood, collected in a trial of the OX40 agonist ivuxolimab. The receptors derive from an adult with an advanced solid tumor such as melanoma, head and neck, liver or kidney cancer. Both conserved end residues are part of each CDR3. The D gene is left open where the match is weak. Clone size is shown for a subset of rows, as once, few, many or a class of expanded clone.

.	.	TRBV7-9	TRBJ2-5	CASSIEGRAPSETQYF	TGTGCCAGCAGCATAGAAGGCAGGGCTCCGTCGGAGACCCAGTACTTC
.	.	TRBV11-2	TRBJ1-1	CASGKIQGLNTEAFF	TGTGCCAGCGGGAAAATTCAGGGGCTGAACACTGAAGCTTTCTTT
TRBD2	few	TRBV7-6	TRBJ2-1	CASSSLGAGGREQFF	TGTGCCAGCAGCTCCCTCGGTGCGGGGGGAAGGGAGCAGTTCTTC
.	.	TRBV2	TRBJ1-2	CASSEGRGRYGYTF	TGTGCCAGCAGTGAAGGGCGGGGCCGGTATGGCTACACCTTC
TRBD1	.	TRBV25-1	TRBJ1-2	CASSPPYGTGDGYTF	TGTGCCAGCAGTCCACCTTATGGGACAGGGGATGGCTACACCTTC
TRBD2	.	TRBV7-2	TRBJ2-3	CASSLGAGGSTDTQYF	TGTGCCAGCAGCTTAGGAGCCGGGGGGTCCACAGATACGCAGTATTTT
.	few	TRBV10-3	TRBJ1-4	CAISEDRSKAGEKLFF	TGTGCCATCAGTGAGGACAGGTCGAAGGCGGGTGAAAAACTGTTTTTT
TRBD1	.	TRBV10-3	TRBJ2-7	CAISPGQAFSYEQYF	TGTGCCATCAGTCCGGGACAGGCATTTTCCTACGAGCAGTACTTC
.	.	TRBV15	TRBJ2-2	CATSRVTGELFF	TGTGCCACCAGCAGAGTGACCGGGGAGCTGTTTTTT
.	.	TRBV9	TRBJ1-1	CASSVGRGGYTEAFF	TGTGCCAGCAGCGTAGGGAGGGGCGGGTACACTGAAGCTTTCTTT
.	.	TRBV5-6	TRBJ2-1	CASSSYGQFYEQFF	TGTGCCAGCAGCTCCTATGGACAGTTTTATGAGCAGTTCTTC